The 26 T cell receptor beta chains below were found in one sample sequenced in a study of T cell changes during pregnancy in multiple sclerosis (dated by TCRdb to about 2019). Library prep was done by the immunoSEQ multiplex PCR assay. TCRdb's version of the immuneACCESS table is confined to in-frame rearrangements and falls short of the full clone set. An unresolved V gene accounts for under half of the shortfall where checked; the remainder is of unknown origin. The sample yields 40,000 to 50,000 clones; 89% were counted once. The ten most abundant clones make up under 0.8% of the sample. Here the sequenced sample was CD4+ T cells from peripheral blood mononuclear cells, taken in the first trimester of pregnancy. These receptors originate from a female donor with multiple sclerosis, enrolled in a pregnancy study.

V and J are TRBV13 and TRBJ2-7; TRBD2 aligns across 7 bases. The germline gives CDR1 PRHDT, CDR2 FYEKMQ (reference sequence). The V gene end was trimmed by 2 bases and the J gene end by 6 bases; junction bases not matched to a gene: 19. This CDR3 spans 18 amino acids. The CDR3, as DNA: TGTGCCAGCAGCTTAATCGCGGCTAGCGGAAAGAAGGGGCTCGAGCAGTACTTC. The encoded protein is CASSLIAASGKKGLEQYF. The variable domain in full, completed from reference TRBV13 and TRBJ2-7, reads AAGVIQSPRHLIKEKRETATLKCYPIPRHDTVYWYQQGPGQDPQFLISFYEKMQSDKGSIPDRFSAQQFSDYHSELNMSSLELGDSALYFCASSLIAASGKKGLEQYFGPGTRLTVT.

This rearrangement joins TRBV19 to TRBJ1-1, with a possible D match to TRBD1 (6 bases). CDR1 and CDR2 from the germline V gene are LNHDA and SQIVND (reference sequence). V was clipped by 7 bases and J by 0 bases, with 12 bases between them. The CDR3 loop spans 14 amino acids. The CDR3: CASTLGGMNTEAFF. The CDR3 DNA follows: TGTGCCAGTACCCTAGGGGGTATGAACACTGAAGCTTTCTTT.

The chain combines TRBV15 with TRBJ2-5; tentatively, D is TRBD1 (5 bases). Germline CDR1 and CDR2: LNHNV and YYDKDF (reference sequence). The length of the CDR3 is 15 residues. V gave up 0 bases and J gave up 7 bases, with 15 bases separating them. CDR3 residues: CATSRDRGQIGTQYF. The CDR3 DNA reads TGTGCCACCAGCAGAGATAGGGGCCAAATCGGGACCCAGTACTTC.

The CDR3 DNA reads as TGCGCCAGCAGCTCGTCTACTCCCCCTCCCGAGCAGTACTTC. It is translated as CASSSSTPPPEQYF. The chain couples TRBV5-1 to TRBJ2-7; D is uncertain. Trimming cost V 3 bases and J 6 bases, with 16 bases left between them. CDR1 is SGHRS, CDR2 YFSETQ, per germline. The length of the CDR3 is 14 residues.

This chain joins TRBV19 and TRBJ2-7; 7 nucleotides match TRBD2. CDR1 and CDR2 (germline): LNHDA, SQIVND (reference sequence). CDR3 length equals 14 residues. With V trimmed by 3 bases and J by 4 bases, 6 bases remained unmatched. CDR3 nucleotides: TGTGCCAGTAGTATCTTCGGCGGGAGATACGAGCAGTACTTC. This codes for CASSIFGGRYEQYF.

V gene TRBV28 combines with J gene TRBJ1-5, with a weak D call TRBD1 (5 bases). Germline loops: CDR1 MDHEN, CDR2 SYDVKM. V lost 3 bases and J lost 0, with 12 bases in between. This CDR3 has 16 residues. CDR3 sequence: CASSFWDLASNQPQHF. The CDR3 DNA reads as TGTGCCAGCAGTTTTTGGGACTTAGCTAGCAATCAGCCCCAGCATTTT.

The chain couples TRBV7-2 to TRBJ2-5, with TRBD2 identical over 10 bases. The J segment lost 3 bases and the V segment lost 4 bases, leaving 5 bases of the junction unmatched. Germline CDR1 is SGHTA and CDR2 is FQGNSA. The CDR3 is made up of 15 amino acids. CDR3: CASSSSGRREETQYF. CDR3 DNA: TGTGCCAGCAGCTCTAGCGGGAGACGGGAAGAGACCCAGTACTTC.

The CDR3 nucleotides are TGTGCCAGCAGATCGGACAGGGTGAACGAGCAGTACTTC. Protein: CASRSDRVNEQYF. The rearrangement links TRBV6-5 to TRBJ2-7; 8 nucleotides match TRBD1. V shed 6 bases, J shed 5 bases, and the junction held 6 bases outside the gene matches. CDR3 length equals 13 residues. CDR1 is MNHEY and CDR2 is SVGAGI in the germline V gene.

The rearrangement joins TRBV18 to TRBJ1-2; D is perhaps TRBD1 (5 bases). V was clipped by 1 base and J by 1 base, with 10 bases between them. The CDR3 extends over 15 amino acids. The germline V gene has CDR1 KGHSH and CDR2 LQKENI. DNA for the CDR3: TGTGCCAGCTCACCACAGTCCAGGGATAACTATGGCTACACCTTC. Encoded protein: CASSPQSRDNYGYTF.

The genes are TRBV7-6 and TRBJ2-1; D possibly corresponds to TRBD2 (6 bases). V lost 3 bases and J lost 6, with 15 bases in between. Germline V gene data show CDR1 as SGHVS and CDR2 as FNYEAQ. This CDR3 contains 15 residues. CDR3 amino acids: CASSFIPGLANEQFF. The DNA for the CDR3 is TGTGCCAGCAGCTTCATACCGGGACTGGCCAATGAGCAGTTCTTC.

J is TRBJ2-6 and V is TRBV29-1; no reliable D call. Trimming took 0 bases from V and 3 from J, leaving 12 bases between them. The CDR3 contains 16 residues. Germline V gene lookup returns CDR1 SQVTM and CDR2 ANQGSEA. CDR3 amino acids: CSVEDKVRVGANVLTF. The CDR3 nucleotides read TGCAGCGTTGAAGATAAGGTCCGGGTTGGGGCCAACGTCCTGACTTTC.

Only one count was recorded for this clone. J is TRBJ2-5 and V is TRBV5-1, with TRBD1 matching over 9 bases. The V gene's germline CDR1 is SGHRS and CDR2 YFSETQ. The CDR3 totals 15 residues. V shed 0 bases, J shed 6 bases, and the junction held 6 bases outside the gene matches. The CDR3 loop is CASSLAGTGRKTQYF. Written as DNA, the CDR3 is TGCGCCAGCAGCTTGGCGGGGACAGGGAGAAAGACCCAGTACTTC. The variable domain in full, completed from reference TRBV5-1 and TRBJ2-5, reads KAGVTQTPRYLIKTRGQQVTLSCSPISGHRSVSWYQQTPGQGLQFLFEYFSETQRNKGNFPGRFSGRQFSNSRSEMNVSTLELGDSALYLCASSLAGTGRKTQYFGPGTRLLVL.

The chain carries TRBV28 and TRBJ1-2, with 8 bases lining up with TRBD1. Germline CDR1 and CDR2: MDHEN and SYDVKM. Losses at the gene ends were 5 bases for V and 7 bases for J; bases not matched to a gene: 12. The CDR3 is made up of 15 amino acids. The CDR3 DNA sequence: TGTGCCAGCAGTGCAGGGGGCGCAATGCTTGGTGGCTACACCTTC. It yields the protein CASSAGGAMLGGYTF.

The V gene is TRBV10-3, the J gene TRBJ1-1; tentative D call: TRBD1 (6 bases). The germline V gene encodes CDR1 ENHRY and CDR2 SYGVKD. The V and J ends lost 6 bases and 7 bases respectively, with 15 bases between them. The CDR3 consists of 13 residues. CDR3 loop: CAISDRSPHEAFF. Written as DNA, the CDR3 is TGTGCCATCAGCGACAGGAGCCCTCATGAAGCTTTCTTT.

The chain joins TRBV7-2 to TRBJ1-2, with a tentative D call TRBD1 (5 bases). The CDR3 consists of 14 residues. With 5 bases removed from V and 2 bases from J, the gap between germline ends came to 12 bases. Germline V gene data show CDR1 as SGHTA and CDR2 as FQGNSA. The CDR3 reads CASSARAQNYGYTF. CDR3 in DNA: TGTGCCAGCAGCGCCAGGGCACAGAACTATGGCTACACCTTC.

This rearrangement joins TRBV5-1 to TRBJ2-5, with D perhaps matching TRBD2 (5 bases). The germline CDR1 and CDR2 sequences are SGHRS and YFSETQ. This CDR3 is built from 13 residues. The V end was cut by 3 bases, the J end by 1 base, with 7 bases between. Written as DNA, the CDR3 is TGCGCCAGCAGCTCACTAGTCCAAGAGACCCAGTACTTC. This codes for CASSSLVQETQYF.

The rearrangement uses TRBV7-2 and TRBJ1-1, with D perhaps TRBD1 (6 bases). CDR1 SGHTA and CDR2 FQGNSA come from the germline V gene. The CDR3 runs to 15 residues. Trimming stripped 4 bases from V and 4 bases from J, with 16 bases between. The CDR3 sequence: CASSSRGGYGTEAFF. For the CDR3, the DNA is TGTGCCAGCAGCTCTAGGGGGGGGTATGGCACTGAAGCTTTCTTT. Using reference TRBV7-2 and TRBJ1-1 for the parts outside the CDR3, the full variable domain is GAGVSQSPSNKVTEKGKDVELRCDPISGHTALYWYRQSLGQGLEFLIYFQGNSAPDKSGLPSDRFSAERTGGSVSTLTIQRTQQEDSAVYLCASSSRGGYGTEAFFGQGTRLTVV.

V and J are TRBV6-5 and TRBJ1-3; TRBD1 is a possible D gene (6 bases). The CDR3 sequence is 14 residues long. CDR1 is MNHEY and CDR2 is SVGAGI in the germline V gene. V was clipped by 6 bases and J by 4 bases, with 13 bases between them. As DNA, the CDR3 is TGTGCCAGCAGGATGCAGGGGATCGGAAACACCATATATTTT. Translated, it gives CASRMQGIGNTIYF.

J is TRBJ1-4 and V is TRBV5-1, with 9 positions matching TRBD1. V was pared by 0 bases and J by 3 bases, with 6 bases of the junction left unmatched. Per germline, CDR1 SGHRS and CDR2 YFSETQ. This CDR3 is built from 17 residues. The CDR3: CASSLGTGVGSNEKLFF. CDR3 in DNA: TGCGCCAGCAGCTTGGGGACAGGGGTTGGGTCTAATGAAAAACTGTTTTTT.

This clone came up a few times. The chain links TRBV7-3 to TRBJ2-1; D uncertain. The CDR3 runs to 12 residues. In germline, CDR1 is SGHTA, CDR2 FQGTGA. V gave up 4 bases and J gave up 5 bases, with 6 bases separating them. In DNA form, the CDR3 reads TGTGCCAGCAGCTCCGGAGACAATGAGCAGTTCTTC. This sequence encodes CASSSGDNEQFF.

The J gene is TRBJ2-1, the V gene TRBV7-9; D is unresolved. From germline, CDR1 is SEHNR and CDR2 FQNEAQ (reference sequence). The CDR3 length is 13 residues. Trimming pared 5 bases from V and 8 bases from J, leaving 13 bases between. CDR3: CASSMHSIHEQFF. CDR3 coding DNA: TGTGCCAGCAGCATGCATAGCATACATGAGCAGTTCTTC.

The V call is TRBV7-2, the J call TRBJ2-4; a possible D gene is TRBD1 (6 bases). The V gene's germline CDR1 is SGHTA and CDR2 FQGNSA. The CDR3 runs 17 residues. Trimming took off 1 base at V and 1 base at J, with 14 bases between the two ends. CDR3 protein: CASSLVGDKSAKNIQYF. CDR3 coding DNA: TGTGCCAGCAGCTTAGTGGGGGACAAGTCGGCCAAAAACATTCAGTACTTC.

V usage is TRBV5-1 and J usage is TRBJ2-3, with 11 bases aligning to TRBD2. Trimming cost V 4 bases and J 5 bases; bases outside gene matches: 9. The CDR3 is made up of 16 amino acids. CDR1 is SGHRS and CDR2 is YFSETQ in the germline V gene. The CDR3 DNA reads TGCGCCAGCAGCCTCATAGCGGGAGGGCGGGGAGATACGCAGTATTTT. Translating it yields CASSLIAGGRGDTQYF.

The J gene is TRBJ2-5, the V gene TRBV19; TRBD1 aligns across 8 bases. Losses at the gene ends were 6 bases for V and 5 bases for J; bases not matched to a gene: 8. The germline V gene encodes CDR1 LNHDA and CDR2 SQIVND (reference sequence). CDR3 length: 14 amino acids. The CDR3 DNA follows: TGTGCCAGTAGCTTAGGACAGGGTCGGGAGACCCAGTACTTC. Translated: CASSLGQGRETQYF.

This clone appeared a single time. The chain recombines TRBV5-1 with TRBJ2-5, with 9 bases aligning to TRBD1. V trimming: 5 bases; J trimming: 1 base; junction bases outside the gene matches: 9. Germline V gene data show CDR1 as SGHRS and CDR2 as YFSETQ. The CDR3 has 16 residues. CDR3 sequence reads: CASSPGPGQGQETQYF. CDR3 coding DNA: TGCGCCAGCAGTCCGGGGCCGGGACAGGGCCAAGAGACCCAGTACTTC.

This chain links TRBV2 with TRBJ2-5; 10 bases fit TRBD1. V trimming: 8 bases; J trimming: 2 bases; junction bases outside the gene matches: 8. CDR1 SNHLY and CDR2 FYNNEI come from the germline V gene. The CDR3 sequence is 15 residues long. The CDR3 reads CASRGGDRGQETQYF. CDR3 DNA sequence: TGTGCCAGCCGCGGTGGGGACAGGGGACAAGAGACCCAGTACTTC.